A single sample is the source of the 7 T cell receptor beta chains below, sequenced in a study of T cell responses to AZD1222 COVID-19 vaccine (dated by TCRdb to the early 2020s). Libraries were built with the immunoSEQ multiplex PCR assay. TCRdb's version of the immuneACCESS table is confined to in-frame rearrangements and falls short of the full clone set. An unresolved V gene accounts for under half of the shortfall where checked; the remainder is of unknown origin. The sample has roughly 130,000 clones on record, just over 85% of them singletons. The ten largest clones add up to around 12% of the sample. The label giving this sample's time point can be read as: baseline before first vaccination. This material consisted of peripheral blood, taken on day 0 of AZD1222 vaccination. The receptors were gathered from an adult in good health.

This clone showed up many times. This rearrangement joins TRBV7-9 to TRBJ1-1; TRBD1 matches 7 bases. V lost 6 bases to trimming and J lost 6 bases; unmatched junction nucleotides: 7. The CDR3 runs to 13 residues. CDR1 is SEHNR and CDR2 is FQNEAQ in the germline V gene (reference sequence). Here the CDR3 reads CASRGTVGSEAFF. The CDR3 nucleotides are TGTGCCAGCAGGGGGACAGTTGGCTCTGAAGCTTTCTTT.

The J gene is TRBJ1-4, the V gene TRBV19; TRBD1 is a possible D gene (6 bases). The CDR3 contains 15 residues. Germline loops: CDR1 LNHDA, CDR2 SQIVND (reference sequence). V lost 1 base and J lost 7, with 13 bases in between. The CDR3 protein is CASSIAYRESEKLFF. For the CDR3, the DNA is TGTGCCAGTAGTATAGCGTACAGGGAAAGTGAAAAACTGTTTTTT.

This chain joins TRBV6-5 and TRBJ1-3; TRBD1 might be the D (5 bases). The CDR3 is 16 residues long. V lost 2 bases to trimming and J lost 0 bases, with 11 bases between them. From germline, CDR1 is MNHEY and CDR2 SVGAGI. The CDR3 sequence: CASSYARGSSGNTIYF. CDR3 nucleotide sequence: TGTGCCAGCAGTTACGCGCGGGGGAGCTCTGGAAACACCATATATTTT.

This chain links TRBV5-1 with TRBJ2-2, with TRBD2 matching over 8 bases. CDR3 length: 14 amino acids. CDR1 and CDR2 (germline): SGHRS, YFSETQ. The V segment lost 7 bases and the J segment 6 bases; nucleotides outside the gene matches: 8. CDR3: CASRAAGVSGELFF. The CDR3 DNA is TGCGCCAGCCGTGCAGCGGGAGTATCCGGGGAGCTGTTTTTT. The whole variable domain, remainder taken from reference TRBV5-1 and TRBJ2-2, is KAGVTQTPRYLIKTRGQQVTLSCSPISGHRSVSWYQQTPGQGLQFLFEYFSETQRNKGNFPGRFSGRQFSNSRSEMNVSTLELGDSALYLCASRAAGVSGELFFGEGSRLTVL.

The chain couples TRBV30 to TRBJ2-3; D unresolved. Germline loops: CDR1 GTSNPN, CDR2 SVGIG (reference sequence). The CDR3 loop spans 15 amino acids. Between the trimmed V and J ends, which lost 1 base and 2 bases, there was a span of 13 bases. The CDR3 loop is CAWSDWVGITDTQYF. DNA of the CDR3: TGTGCCTGGAGTGATTGGGTAGGGATCACAGATACGCAGTATTTT.

The chain has TRBV13 and TRBJ2-1, with D perhaps matching TRBD2 (7 bases). The germline V and J ends were trimmed by 5 bases and 7 bases, with 15 bases remaining between them. Germline values: CDR1 PRHDT, CDR2 FYEKMQ (reference sequence). This CDR3 has 14 residues. The CDR3: CASSLSRGRNEQFF. For the CDR3, the DNA is TGTGCCAGCAGCCTCTCGCGGGGGCGGAATGAGCAGTTCTTC.

The rearrangement links TRBV6-5 to TRBJ2-5; D is perhaps TRBD1 (6 bases). The CDR3 is 12 amino acids. Per germline, CDR1 MNHEY and CDR2 SVGAGI. V lost 11 bases, J lost 4 bases, and 14 bases lay in between. This CDR3 is CAAQTGGETQYF. DNA for the CDR3: TGTGCCGCACAGACAGGCGGAGAGACCCAGTACTTC.